The TCR beta chain described here comes from a study of beta chain features in type 1 diabetes. Overall study results and limits: The cDNA sequencing approach could over-represent high-TCR-expressing cells. The study found moderately but significantly shorter TCRB CDR3s in all four CD4+ subsets of Type 1 diabetes patients.

This clone was picked up a small number of times. Its specificity is not known. The identical CDR3 is also encoded by other nucleotide sequences in the sample. Every isolated RNA sample was fully reverse transcribed, so sequencing captured expressed TCRB transcripts. Profiling relied on immunoSEQ multiplex PCR, and the TCRdb table lists in-frame clones only, not all of them. The repertoire consists of roughly 730,000 clones, with around 15% occurring once and the leading ten covering less than 0.025%. Trimming removed 3 bases from V and 3 bases from J; junction bases left unmatched: 2. CDR1 is SGHRS, CDR2 YFSETQ, per germline. The CDR3 runs 13 residues.

The sequence derives from a man in his late teens or twenties with type 1 diabetes. Source material: naive CD4+ T cells from blood. J is TRBJ2-5 and V is TRBV5-1; 7 bases are a match to TRBD1. CDR3 sequence reads: CASSSQGEETQYF. In nucleotides, the CDR3 is TGCGCCAGCAGCTCCCAGGGGGAAGAGACCCAGTACTTC.